Given below is one T cell receptor (beta chain) in context. Its antigen remains unidentified. This CDR3 fails to terminate in the conserved phenylalanine or tryptophan, so it likely reflects a read error. These data are taken from a study of post-analysis software for immune sequencing data. Study-wide context: Recorded disease courses covered relapsing-remitting, secondary progressive and progressive-relapsing multiple sclerosis. Some patients had no subtype annotation. Overall study findings and caveats: Comparison with controls showed significantly lower normalized Chao1 diversity in multiple sclerosis patients. Under F measure analysis, samples from one preparation batch co-clustered strongly.

Unique molecular identifiers had been added to the TCR beta cDNA libraries. T cells numbering about 0.85 to 11 million yielded about 500,000 cDNA molecules. One entry per CDR3 protein, called by TCRdb with MiXCR from the PCR reads. Altogether around 200,000 distinct CDR3 sequences are present, over 25% being singletons, with the ten largest covering 3% to 3.5%. Sequencing was done on a sample of blood. This receptor was identified in a girl aged 2-17 years with multiple sclerosis.

CDR3: CASRRTGSFLAEAFS. The DNA for the CDR3 is TGTGCCAGCAGACGGACAGGGAGTTTTTTGGCTGAAGCTTTCTCT. This chain uses TRBV4-2 with TRBJ1-1; 8 bases fit TRBD1. CDR1 and CDR2 from the germline V gene are LGHNA and YNFKEQ. This CDR3 comprises 15 residues. V lost 6 bases and J lost 6; bases outside the gene matches: 12.